A single sample gave rise to the 29 T cell receptor beta chains below, sequenced in a study of blood T cell repertoires in COVID-19. TCRdb's table, derived via immunoSEQ multiplex PCR, lists solely in-frame clones and lacks some. Among over 150,000 clones, 84% were seen once, and the ten largest hold 7% to 9%. The sequenced material came from PBMCs or T cells enriched from blood (not recorded which). The origin of the receptors is a man aged 35 to 55 who had recovered from COVID-19.

The CDR3 reads CASTPGQKGHSNQPQHF. CDR3 nucleotides: TGTGCCAGTACACCGGGACAGAAAGGTCATAGCAATCAGCCCCAGCATTTT. The rearrangement links TRBV28 to TRBJ1-5; 7 bases agree with TRBD1. CDR1 and CDR2 (germline): MDHEN, SYDVKM. The CDR3 length is 17 residues. V lost 9 bases to trimming and J lost 0 bases; unmatched junction nucleotides: 14.

The V call is TRBV6-5, the J call TRBJ2-1; 10 bases match TRBD1. The germline CDR1 and CDR2 sequences are MNHEY and SVGAGI. This CDR3 region has 14 residues. The ends lost 7 bases at V and 4 bases at J; junction bases unmatched: 4. CDR3 nucleotide sequence: TGTGCCAGCACGGGACAGGGGCAGTACAATGAGCAGTTCTTC. It is translated as CASTGQGQYNEQFF.

The chain employs TRBV29-1 and TRBJ1-2, with D possibly matching TRBD1 (6 bases). Between the trimmed V and J ends, which lost 4 bases and 4 bases, there was a span of 22 bases. In germline, CDR1 is SQVTM, CDR2 ANQGSEA. The CDR3 has 16 residues. As DNA, the CDR3 is TGCAGCGTTGCCGGGGAAGCAGGGGTACGGGGCTATGGCTACACCTTC. Its translation is CSVAGEAGVRGYGYTF.

The sample holds a few counts of this clone. This sequence joins TRBV2 and TRBJ1-2; TRBD1 is a possible D gene (5 bases). The length of the CDR3 is 13 residues. Per germline, CDR1 SNHLY and CDR2 FYNNEI. Trimming left V 0 bases short and J 14 bases short, with 16 bases between. CDR3 loop: CASSEAPGLPRTF. The CDR3, as DNA: TGTGCCAGCAGTGAAGCCCCGGGACTGCCGAGGACCTTC.

This clone was detected once. The chain is built from TRBV6-5 and TRBJ2-5; D might be TRBD2 (6 bases). The length of the CDR3 is 13 residues. The germline CDR1 and CDR2 sequences are MNHEY and SVGAGI. With 10 bases removed from V and 3 bases from J, the gap between germline ends came to 15 bases. This chain's CDR3 is CATAAGPKETQYF. The CDR3 DNA reads TGTGCCACCGCGGCGGGACCCAAAGAGACCCAGTACTTC.

The chain has TRBV27 and TRBJ1-5; a possible D gene is TRBD1 (6 bases). This CDR3 spans 13 amino acids. Per the germline V gene, CDR1 is MNHEY and CDR2 is SMNVEV (reference sequence). V was shortened by 8 bases and J by 7 bases, with 15 bases between the two germline ends. CDR3 region: CASADRVDQPQHF. In DNA form, the CDR3 reads TGTGCCAGCGCGGACAGAGTCGACCAGCCCCAGCATTTT.

CDR3 coding DNA: TGCGCCAGCAGCTCTAGCGGGGGGGCTGGCACAGATACGCAGTATTTT. It is translated as CASSSSGGAGTDTQYF. V usage is TRBV5-1 and J usage is TRBJ2-3; the match to TRBD2 covers 12 bases. The V segment lost 3 bases and the J segment 1 base; nucleotides outside the gene matches: 3. Germline V gives CDR1 SGHRS, CDR2 YFSETQ. The CDR3 covers 16 residues.

CDR3 sequence (DNA): TGTGCCTGGACCTATGGGGCTAGCGGGGGATTCCAGTATTTT. This codes for CAWTYGASGGFQYF. The V gene is TRBV30, the J gene TRBJ2-3, with 10 positions matching TRBD2. CDR3 length equals 14 residues. With 4 bases clipped from V and 12 bases from J, the junction kept 13 bases outside the gene matches. Germline V lookup: CDR1 GTSNPN, CDR2 SVGIG (reference sequence).

This clone was observed a single time. The chain employs TRBV7-2 and TRBJ2-5, with TRBD2 identical over 9 bases. J gave up 1 base and V 5 bases, and 5 bases lay outside the gene matches. Germline V lookup: CDR1 SGHTA, CDR2 FQGNSA. The CDR3 totals 15 residues. This CDR3 is CASSTYSGGQETQYF. In DNA, the CDR3 is TGTGCCAGCAGCACTTATAGCGGGGGCCAAGAGACCCAGTACTTC.

V usage is TRBV9 and J usage is TRBJ2-1; 12 nucleotides align to TRBD2. Per germline, CDR1 SGDLS and CDR2 YYNGEE. CDR3 length equals 15 residues. The V and J ends lost 0 bases and 5 bases, in that order; junction bases with no gene match: 0. The CDR3 region is CASSVGLAGDNEQFF. The DNA for the CDR3 is TGTGCCAGCAGCGTAGGACTAGCGGGGGACAATGAGCAGTTCTTC.

This clone was recorded only once. The J gene is TRBJ1-2, the V gene TRBV4-1, with D possibly being TRBD1 (5 bases). Deletions cut 4 bases from V and 5 bases from J, with 17 bases between. CDR3 size: 15 residues. Germline loops: CDR1 MGHRA, CDR2 YSYEKL. The CDR3 region is CASSPGTGWWYGYTF. The CDR3 nucleotides read TGCGCCAGCAGCCCCGGGACTGGATGGTGGTATGGCTACACCTTC.

The genes are TRBV18 and TRBJ1-2, with 11 bases fitting TRBD1. With V trimmed by 4 bases and J by 4 bases, 5 bases remained unmatched. CDR3 length: 15 amino acids. From germline, CDR1 is KGHSH and CDR2 LQKENI. The CDR3: CASSQSGTGGYGYTF. CDR3 in DNA: TGTGCCAGCTCACAGTCCGGGACAGGGGGCTATGGCTACACCTTC. Combining the CDR3 with reference TRBV18 and TRBJ1-2 gives the whole variable domain NAGVMQNPRHLVRRRGQEARLRCSPMKGHSHVYWYRQLPEEGLKFMVYLQKENIIDESGMPKERFSAEFPKEGPSILRIQQVVRGDSAAYFCASSQSGTGGYGYTFGSGTRLTVV.

The chain employs TRBV6-2 or TRBV6-3 and TRBJ2-7, with 8 bases lining up with TRBD1. The V segment lost 2 bases and the J segment 5 bases; nucleotides outside the gene matches: 14. The CDR3 runs 17 residues. Germline assignment: CDR1 MNHEY and CDR2 SVGEGT. CDR3 loop: CASSYHRPGGKFHEQYF. The CDR3, as DNA: TGTGCCAGCAGTTACCACCGGCCAGGGGGCAAATTCCACGAGCAGTACTTC.

This clone was picked up one time. At one end the junction does not follow the germline gene, possibly because of a read error. The chain has TRBV3-1 (or the pseudogene TRBV3-2) and TRBJ1-2; a possible D gene is TRBD1 (5 bases). This CDR3 spans 16 amino acids. The V gene's germline CDR1 is LGHDT and CDR2 YNNKEL (reference sequence). The CDR3 sequence is CASSEETWRGTYGYTF. The CDR3 nucleotides are TGTGCCAGCAGCGAAGAGACCTGGCGGGGGACCTATGGCTACACCTTC.

The chain combines TRBV9 with TRBJ2-2; 7 bases line up with TRBD1. Germline-derived CDR1 and CDR2 are SGDLS and YYNGEE. The CDR3 loop spans 16 amino acids. Losses at the gene ends were 0 bases for V and 8 bases for J; bases not matched to a gene: 10. CDR3 protein: CASSVDPTGVGGELFF. The CDR3 nucleotides are TGTGCCAGCAGCGTAGATCCCACAGGGGTAGGGGGGGAGCTGTTTTTT.

The chain carries TRBV28 and TRBJ2-7; D possibly corresponds to TRBD2 (5 bases). Per germline, CDR1 MDHEN and CDR2 SYDVKM. The CDR3 has 14 residues. V was clipped by 6 bases and J by 9 bases, with 21 bases between them. Here the CDR3 DNA reads TGTGCCAGCAGAGAGGGCCAGGAATGGAGAGTGCAGTACTTC. It codes for CASREGQEWRVQYF.

The chain is built from TRBV13 and TRBJ2-1; 7 bases line up with TRBD2. The CDR3 consists of 15 residues. CDR1 PRHDT and CDR2 FYEKMQ come from the germline V gene (reference sequence). The V gene end was trimmed by 2 bases and the J gene end by 4 bases; junction bases not matched to a gene: 5. CDR3 protein: CASSLRASGYNEQFF. DNA for the CDR3: TGTGCCAGCAGCTTAAGGGCTAGCGGTTACAATGAGCAGTTCTTC.

V and J are TRBV19 and TRBJ2-3; 13 bases map to TRBD2. The CDR3 covers 16 residues. With V trimmed by 5 bases and J by 6 bases, 8 bases remained unmatched. Germline CDR1 LNHDA, CDR2 SQIVND (reference sequence). The DNA for the CDR3 is TGTGCCAGTAGTCCCTACGGGACTAGCGGGGCCGATACGCAGTATTTT. Its translation: CASSPYGTSGADTQYF.

The chain carries TRBV5-1 and TRBJ1-5; TRBD1 aligns across 11 bases. This CDR3 region has 16 residues. V lost 1 base to trimming and J lost 6 bases; unmatched junction nucleotides: 6. Germline lookup yields CDR1 SGHRS and CDR2 YFSETQ. Here the CDR3 DNA reads TGCGCCAGCAGCTTGACCGGGACAGGGGGTACTCAGCCCCAGCATTTT. Its protein product is CASSLTGTGGTQPQHF. The full variable domain, with the rest looked up from reference TRBV5-1 and TRBJ1-5, is KAGVTQTPRYLIKTRGQQVTLSCSPISGHRSVSWYQQTPGQGLQFLFEYFSETQRNKGNFPGRFSGRQFSNSRSEMNVSTLELGDSALYLCASSLTGTGGTQPQHFGDGTRLSIL.

This clone was counted only a few times. This chain joins TRBV18 and TRBJ2-7; D perhaps matches TRBD1 (6 bases). Between the trimmed V and J ends, which lost 5 bases and 2 bases, there was a span of 16 bases. From germline, CDR1 is KGHSH and CDR2 LQKENI. The CDR3 extends over 15 amino acids. CDR3 protein: CASSSYIGTTYEQYF. CDR3 in DNA: TGTGCCAGCTCATCATATATCGGGACAACCTACGAGCAGTACTTC.

The chain couples TRBV3-1 (or the pseudogene TRBV3-2) to TRBJ2-3, with unresolved D. CDR1 and CDR2 from the germline V gene are LGHDT and YNNKEL (reference sequence). The V end was cut by 4 bases, the J end by 6 bases, with 17 bases between. CDR3 length: 15 amino acids. The CDR3 sequence is CASSRGTLPVDTQYF. As DNA, the CDR3 is TGTGCCAGCAGCCGAGGAACTCTACCCGTCGATACGCAGTATTTT.

The CDR3 spells CASSGGQGGLTEAFF. The CDR3 coding sequence is TGTGCCAGCAGCGGTGGTCAGGGGGGACTCACTGAAGCTTTCTTT. The chain employs TRBV9 and TRBJ1-1, with 7 bases fitting TRBD1. The CDR3 has 15 amino acids. Germline assignment: CDR1 SGDLS and CDR2 YYNGEE. V shed 3 bases and J 4 bases; nucleotides not matched to a gene: 9. Full variable domain (remainder filled in from reference TRBV9 and TRBJ1-1): DSGVTQTPKHLITATGQRVTLRCSPRSGDLSVYWYQQSLDQGLQFLIQYYNGEERAKGNILERFSAQQFPDLHSELNLSSLELGDSALYFCASSGGQGGLTEAFFGQGTRLTVV.

The chain combines TRBV7-9 with TRBJ1-2; TRBD1 might be the D (5 bases). CDR1 is SEHNR, CDR2 FQNEAQ, per germline (reference sequence). V shed 3 bases and J shed 8 bases, with 10 bases lying between them. The CDR3 runs to 12 residues. The CDR3 DNA follows: TGTGCCAGCAGCTTGGACAATCCCGGCTACACCTTC. Protein sequence: CASSLDNPGYTF.

The chain is built from TRBV7-9 and TRBJ2-5; 11 bases line up with TRBD2. From germline, CDR1 is SEHNR and CDR2 FQNEAQ (reference sequence). The trim removed 5 bases at V and 1 base at J, leaving 6 bases unmatched. The CDR3 extends over 16 amino acids. The DNA for the CDR3 is TGTGCCAGCAGCCGAAACCTAGCGGGGGGCCAAGAGACCCAGTACTTC. Protein: CASSRNLAGGQETQYF.

This clone was recorded a few times. The rearrangement links TRBV2 to TRBJ2-1; 7 bases align to TRBD1. The J segment lost 6 bases and the V segment lost 4 bases, leaving 15 bases of the junction unmatched. Per the germline V gene, CDR1 is SNHLY and CDR2 is FYNNEI. This CDR3 has 17 residues. CDR3 sequence: CASSGWDSPSGTNEQFF. The CDR3 region has the DNA TGTGCCAGCAGTGGTTGGGACAGCCCCAGTGGGACCAATGAGCAGTTCTTC.

J is TRBJ1-2 and V is TRBV18, with 8 bases lining up with TRBD1. The CDR3 is 18 residues long. The J segment lost 1 base and the V segment lost 2 bases, leaving 12 bases of the junction unmatched. Germline V gives CDR1 KGHSH, CDR2 LQKENI. The CDR3 DNA reads as TGTGCCAGCTCACCATTCTCAGCGGGACAGGCCCTTAACTATGGCTACACCTTC. Its protein is CASSPFSAGQALNYGYTF.

The rearrangement uses TRBV30 and TRBJ1-1; 7 bases line up with TRBD1. The germline V gene has CDR1 GTSNPN and CDR2 SVGIG (reference sequence). Trimming at V came to 2 bases and at J to 3 bases, leaving 21 bases not matched to a gene. The CDR3 extends over 19 amino acids. DNA for the CDR3: TGTGCCTGGAGTAGTCTTAGGGACAGAGTGATACTAGGGGACACTGAAGCTTTCTTT. It is translated as CAWSSLRDRVILGDTEAFF.

V usage is TRBV28 and J usage is TRBJ1-1; TRBD1 matches 9 bases. The CDR3 runs to 14 residues. CDR1 MDHEN and CDR2 SYDVKM come from the germline V gene. Trimming took 6 bases from V and 1 from J; bases not matched to a gene: 3. Written as DNA, the CDR3 is TGTGCCAGCAGGCCGGGACAGGGGAACACTGAAGCTTTCTTT. It is translated as CASRPGQGNTEAFF.

The V gene is TRBV7-8, the J gene TRBJ2-3, with 7 nucleotides matching TRBD1. V lost 1 base and J lost 4; bases outside the gene matches: 5. Germline assignment: CDR1 SGHVS and CDR2 FQNEAQ. CDR3 size: 15 residues. CDR3 nucleotide sequence: TGTGCCAGCAGCTTAGGGTCAGGGGGAGCAGATACGCAGTATTTT. It is translated as CASSLGSGGADTQYF.